A single sample gave rise to the 20 T cell receptor beta chains below, sequenced in a study of early T cells in non-severe SARS-CoV-2 infection. TCRdb reanalysed the 5' RACE reads using MiXCR and keeps one entry per CDR3 protein. The sample records around 62,000 distinct CDR3 sequences, 4.9% being singletons. The specimen was whole blood. All receptors derive from an adult who was a healthcare worker with PCR-confirmed SARS-CoV-2 infection or an uninfected control (not recorded which).

This chain links TRBV6-1 with TRBJ2-3, with D unclear. CDR3 length: 13 amino acids. Germline CDR1 reads MNHNS; CDR2 reads SASEGT. Trimming took off 5 bases at V and 4 bases at J, with 10 bases between the two ends. This chain's CDR3 is CASSSRSPDTQYF. In DNA, the CDR3 is TGTGCCAGCAGTTCCCGAAGCCCAGATACGCAGTATTTT.

This clonotype is categorized as medium-sized. The chain uses TRBV2 and TRBJ2-1; tentatively, D is TRBD1 (5 bases). The V end was cut by 6 bases, the J end by 2 bases, with 14 bases between. Germline V lookup: CDR1 SNHLY, CDR2 FYNNEI. This CDR3 spans 15 amino acids. In DNA, the CDR3 is TGTGCCAGCAGAAAAAGGGGAAGGCCCTACAATGAGCAGTTCTTC. Translated, it gives CASRKRGRPYNEQFF. The variable domain in full, completed from reference TRBV2 and TRBJ2-1, reads EPEVTQTPSHQVTQMGQEVILRCVPISNHLYFYWYRQILGQKVEFLVSFYNNEISEKSEIFDDQFSVERPDGSNFTLKIRSTKLEDSAMYFCASRKRGRPYNEQFFGPGTRLTVL.

The chain combines TRBV7-9 with TRBJ2-7; the D is unclear. In germline, CDR1 is SEHNR, CDR2 FQNEAQ (reference sequence). With 4 bases removed from V and 2 bases from J, the gap between germline ends came to 12 bases. The CDR3 consists of 14 residues. The CDR3 DNA follows: TGTGCCAGCAGCTATGTAGAGACACCCTACGAGCAGTACTTC. Translating it yields CASSYVETPYEQYF.

This clonotype has ten or more counts. The rearrangement links TRBV5-1 to TRBJ2-7; D unresolved. The ends were cut back, 3 bases at V and 5 bases at J, with 18 bases in the middle. The CDR3 is 15 amino acids. Germline assignment: CDR1 SGHRS and CDR2 YFSETQ. CDR3 protein: CASSWDVANEHEQYF. The CDR3 coding sequence is TGCGCCAGCAGCTGGGATGTGGCGAACGAACACGAGCAGTACTTC. The full variable domain, in which reference TRBV5-1 and TRBJ2-7 provide the parts outside the CDR3, is KAGVTQTPRYLIKTRGQQVTLSCSPISGHRSVSWYQQTPGQGLQFLFEYFSETQRNKGNFPGRFSGRQFSNSRSEMNVSTLELGDSALYLCASSWDVANEHEQYFGPGTRLTVT.

This clonotype showed up just a few times. The J gene is TRBJ2-7, the V gene TRBV6-5, with 7 nucleotides matching TRBD1. The CDR3 runs to 15 residues. Germline V lookup: CDR1 MNHEY, CDR2 SVGAGI. V shed 5 bases and J 2 bases; nucleotides not matched to a gene: 9. CDR3 nucleotides: TGTGCCAGCAGTAGAGACAGGGATAGGACCTACGAGCAGTACTTC. It specifies CASSRDRDRTYEQYF.

The V and J genes are TRBV7-8 and TRBJ1-1; 7 nucleotides agree with TRBD1. CDR3 length: 15 amino acids. With 5 bases clipped from V and 6 bases from J, the junction kept 12 bases outside the gene matches. Germline V gene data show CDR1 as SGHVS and CDR2 as FQNEAQ. The CDR3 is CASSRLTGTASEAFF. CDR3 in DNA: TGTGCCAGCAGCCGATTAACCGGGACAGCTTCTGAAGCTTTCTTT.

The genes are TRBV30 and TRBJ1-1, with unresolved D. Germline-derived CDR1 and CDR2 are GTSNPN and SVGIG (reference sequence). Trimming shortened V by 2 bases and J by 5 bases, and 6 bases separated the two germline ends. The CDR3 length is 11 residues. The CDR3 is CAWSIRTEAFF. As DNA, the CDR3 is TGTGCCTGGAGTATCCGTACTGAAGCTTTCTTT.

This clonotype was observed many times. V is TRBV30 and J is TRBJ1-2, with D hard to call. The V gene's germline CDR1 is GTSNPN and CDR2 SVGIG (reference sequence). This CDR3 has 15 residues. Trimming removed 3 bases from V and 2 bases from J, with 16 bases in between. In DNA, the CDR3 is TGTGCCTGGAGCGCAACGGAGCCAGCAAACTATGGCTACACCTTC. Its protein product is CAWSATEPANYGYTF.

The chain couples TRBV29-1 to TRBJ2-1, with 7 bases aligning to TRBD1. The junction had 12 bases not matched to a gene; V was cut back by 4 bases and J by 9 bases. Germline values: CDR1 SQVTM, CDR2 ANQGSEA. This CDR3 region has 14 residues. The CDR3 region is CSVAGDRESSEQFF. The CDR3, as DNA: TGCAGCGTTGCGGGCGACAGGGAGAGTAGTGAGCAGTTCTTC.

In its sample, this clonotype was seen many times. The chain employs TRBV7-2 and TRBJ1-4; TRBD1 agrees at 9 bases. This CDR3 comprises 15 residues. J was trimmed by 8 bases and V by 5 bases; bases with no gene match: 9. Germline V gene sequence: CDR1 SGHTA, CDR2 FQGNSA. CDR3 sequence: CASSPTDRGREKLFF. Written as DNA, the CDR3 is TGTGCCAGCAGCCCAACGGACAGGGGAAGAGAAAAACTGTTTTTT.

This clonotype has more than one count but fewer than ten. J is TRBJ2-7 and V is TRBV7-2; 9 positions match TRBD2. This CDR3 has 14 residues. The V gene's germline CDR1 is SGHTA and CDR2 FQGNSA. J lost 2 bases, V lost 8 bases, and 7 bases had no gene match. CDR3 DNA sequence: TGTGCCAGCGGCACGACTAGCGGACCCTACGAGCAGTACTTC. It is translated as CASGTTSGPYEQYF.

This clonotype has a count of ten or more. J is TRBJ1-4 and V is TRBV10-3; no reliable D call. CDR1 ENHRY and CDR2 SYGVKD come from the germline V gene. Trimming stripped 10 bases from V and 4 bases from J, with 10 bases between. The CDR3 has 12 amino acids. The CDR3 loop is CATSDDNEKLFF. The CDR3 DNA reads TGTGCCACCTCGGACGATAATGAAAAACTGTTTTTT.

This clonotype has a count of ten or more. V is TRBV12-3 or TRBV12-4 and J is TRBJ1-5; TRBD1 matches at 10 bases. This CDR3 has 17 amino acids. J was trimmed by 6 bases and V by 2 bases; bases with no gene match: 10. CDR3 protein: CASSLTGGQGRGQPQHF. The CDR3, as DNA: TGTGCCAGCAGTTTAACCGGGGGACAGGGGAGAGGTCAGCCCCAGCATTTT.

This clonotype was recorded at least ten times. The chain joins TRBV27 to TRBJ1-3; no firm D call. The CDR3 has 15 residues. Germline V gene sequence: CDR1 MNHEY, CDR2 SMNVEV (reference sequence). Trimming took 4 bases from V and 0 from J, leaving 10 bases between them. The CDR3 is CASSSLGFSGNTIYF. CDR3 DNA: TGTGCCAGCAGTTCTCTGGGATTCTCTGGAAACACCATATATTTT.

This clonotype occurred a few times. Possible read error: a much larger clone is one base away. The V and J genes are TRBV2 and TRBJ1-5, with D tentatively TRBD1 (5 bases). V dropped 4 bases and J dropped 4 bases, with 8 bases sitting between them. The length of the CDR3 is 13 residues. Germline V lookup: CDR1 SNHLY, CDR2 FYNNEI. The CDR3, as DNA: TGTGCCAGCAGTGGGGACCCAAATCAGCCCCAGCATTTT. It yields the protein CASSGDPNQPQHF.

This clonotype has a count of ten or more. The chain combines TRBV7-2 with TRBJ2-1; the match to TRBD2 covers 10 bases. This CDR3 is built from 16 residues. Unmatched junction bases numbered 9, after V lost 2 bases and J lost 8 bases. Germline CDR1 reads SGHTA; CDR2 reads FQGNSA. CDR3 in amino acids: CASSLSGRVLFDEQFF. CDR3 nucleotides: TGTGCCAGCAGCTTAAGCGGGAGGGTTTTGTTTGATGAGCAGTTCTTC.

This clonotype was counted many times. The chain links TRBV7-2 to TRBJ1-6; tentatively, D is TRBD1 (6 bases). The CDR3 has 13 residues. CDR1 SGHTA and CDR2 FQGNSA come from the germline V gene. The V gene lost 4 bases and the J gene lost 14 bases, with 15 bases spanning the gap. This chain's CDR3 is CASSSPGAVTLHF. For the CDR3, the DNA is TGTGCCAGCAGCTCCCCAGGGGCGGTAACCCTCCACTTT.

This clonotype was observed a handful of times. The gene calls are TRBV4-1 and TRBJ2-4; D ambiguous. V lost 1 base to trimming and J lost 5 bases, with 9 bases between them. Germline V gene sequence: CDR1 MGHRA, CDR2 YSYEKL. The CDR3 has 14 amino acids. The CDR3 region is CASSQGSLENIQYF. DNA for the CDR3: TGCGCCAGCAGCCAAGGTTCTCTGGAAAACATTCAGTACTTC.

As DNA, the CDR3 is TGTGCCAGCAGCCAAGACGCGTTTAGCACTGAAGCTTTCTTT. It yields the protein CASSQDAFSTEAFF. V usage is TRBV3-1 and J usage is TRBJ1-1, with D unresolved. With 0 bases removed from V and 4 bases from J, the gap between germline ends came to 9 bases. Germline CDR1 and CDR2: LGHDT and YNNKEL (reference sequence). This CDR3 region has 14 residues.

The sample holds a few counts of this clonotype. The chain combines TRBV4-1 with TRBJ2-7; D is possibly TRBD1 or TRBD2 (5 bases each). With 3 bases removed from V and 5 bases from J, the gap between germline ends came to 23 bases. The V gene's germline CDR1 is MGHRA and CDR2 YSYEKL. The CDR3 has 17 amino acids. The CDR3 coding sequence is TGCGCCAGCAGCCAGAAAGGGATGGCAGGGAGAGTCGACGAGCAGTACTTC. Amino acid sequence: CASSQKGMAGRVDEQYF.